The following is a T cell receptor (beta chain) sequence with its context. This sample is part of a study of blood T cell repertoires in COVID-19. Study-wide context: From the United States, Italy and Spain came samples of acute and convalescent COVID-19. T cells, B-cell-depleted T cells, or PBMCs provided the cDNA or gDNA that served as material.

The protocol was immunoSEQ multiplex PCR, while the TCRdb copy is restricted to in-frame clones and leaves out a portion. The data hold roughly 140,000 clones, with 81% observed a single time. Germline values: CDR1 MGHDK, CDR2 SYGVNS. Trimming took 4 bases from V and 6 from J, leaving 4 bases between them. The CDR3 has 11 amino acids. This rearrangement joins TRBV25-1 to TRBJ2-4; no reliable D call. The source of this sequence is a human donor in a cohort sampled during active COVID-19. What was sequenced was peripheral blood. CDR3 in DNA: TGTGCCAGCAGTGCTTCAAACATTCAGTACTTC. Translation gives CASSASNIQYF.